The rows below give T cell receptor beta chains drawn from one sample of a study of blood T cell repertoires in COVID-19. Method: immunoSEQ multiplex PCR; TCRdb's copy keeps in-frame clones and lacks some. The sample consists of roughly 91,000 clones, 82% of them appearing once. The sequencing input was peripheral blood. Every receptor here comes from a woman older than 75 with acute or convalescent COVID-19. The CDR3 runs from the conserved cysteine through the conserved F or W. D genes are given only for firm matches. Not all rows give a size; the values are once, few, many and, for expanded clones, a class.

NA	TRBV11-3	NA	TRBJ2-1	TGTGCCAGCAGCTTAGATGCGAGCACTGAGCAGTTCTTC	CASSLDASTEQFF
NA	TRBV5-4	NA	TRBJ1-6	TGTGCCAGCAGCCCCGCCCAGGGTTCGAATTCACCCCTCCACTTT	CASSPAQGSNSPLHF
NA	TRBV15	NA	TRBJ2-1	TGTGCCACCAGCATTTCCGTTTACAATGAGCAGTTCTTC	CATSISVYNEQFF
TRBD2	TRBV20-1	NA	TRBJ2-1	TGCAGTGCTAGTCCTAGCGGGGGGGCCTTTGGTGAGCAGTTCTTC	CSASPSGGAFGEQFF
NA	TRBV19	once	TRBJ2-7	TGTGCCAGTAGTATCAGGGGCGGGGGTCCCTACGAGCAGTACTTC	CASSIRGGGPYEQYF
NA	TRBV27	NA	TRBJ1-3	TGTGCCAGCAGCGTTAAAGGCGGGGCAGTTTCTCCACTCTCTGGAAACACCATATATTTT	CASSVKGGAVSPLSGNTIYF
NA	TRBV28	NA	TRBJ1-2	TGTGCCAGCAGCCTAGCTGAGACTCTTAACTATGGCTACACCTTC	CASSLAETLNYGYTF
NA	TRBV27	NA	TRBJ2-2	TGTGCCAGCAGTTTACGACAGAATAGGAACACCGGGGAGCTGTTTTTT	CASSLRQNRNTGELFF
NA	TRBV2	NA	TRBJ1-4	TGTGCCAGCAGTGAAGTCACAGGGTCGGGCGAAAAACTGTTTTTT	CASSEVTGSGEKLFF
NA	TRBV10-1	NA	TRBJ2-1	TGCGCCAGCAGTGAGTCGATGATAGGGGAGTTCTTC	CASSESMIGEFF
TRBD1	TRBV28	NA	TRBJ2-7	TGTGCCAGCAGCGGGACAGGGCTCTACGAGCAGTACTTC	CASSGTGLYEQYF
NA	TRBV7-9	NA	TRBJ1-1	TGTGCCAGCCGGGACACACTGGACACTGAAGCTTTCTTT	CASRDTLDTEAFF
TRBD1	TRBV9	NA	TRBJ1-6	TGTGCCAGCGGCGGACAGGGATATTCACCCCTCCACTTT	CASGGQGYSPLHF
TRBD1	TRBV13	NA	TRBJ2-5	TGTGCCAGCAGCCTCGGACAGGACGGGACCCAGTACTTC	CASSLGQDGTQYF